This T cell receptor beta chain emerged from a study of blood T cells in healthy people across ages. Isolation per sample recovered at least 7 million PBMCs. This clonotype was seen repeatedly, ten times or more. A J-beta primer mix and a sample-barcoded 5' primer were used in a second PCR of about 7 to 12 cycles. TCRdb re-called the 5' RACE reads with MiXCR, one entry per CDR3 protein. The sample holds some 790,000 distinct CDR3 sequences; 29% are singletons and the top ten take around 16%. The clonotype was recovered from an elderly woman in good health. The sample consisted of blood.

CDR3 coding DNA: TGTGCCACCATGTCTCCGTACCAAGAGACCCAGTACTTC. It encodes CATMSPYQETQYF. The chain has TRBV24-1 and TRBJ2-5; no firm D call. Germline lookup yields CDR1 KGHDR and CDR2 SFDVKD. CDR3 length: 13 amino acids. Trimming cost V 8 bases and J 0 bases, with 9 bases left between them.